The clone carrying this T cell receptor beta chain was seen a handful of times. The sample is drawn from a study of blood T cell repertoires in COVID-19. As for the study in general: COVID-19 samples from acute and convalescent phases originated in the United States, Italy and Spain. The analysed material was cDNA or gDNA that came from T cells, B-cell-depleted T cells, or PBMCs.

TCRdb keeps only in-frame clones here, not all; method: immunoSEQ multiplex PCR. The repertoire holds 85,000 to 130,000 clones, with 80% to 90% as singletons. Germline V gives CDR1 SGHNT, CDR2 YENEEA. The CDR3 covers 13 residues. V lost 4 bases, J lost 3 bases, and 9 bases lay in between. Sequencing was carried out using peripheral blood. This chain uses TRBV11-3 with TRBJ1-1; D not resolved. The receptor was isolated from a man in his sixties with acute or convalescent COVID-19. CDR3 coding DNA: TGTGCCAGCAGCTCCCCCCCTTACACTGAAGCTTTCTTT. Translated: CASSSPPYTEAFF.